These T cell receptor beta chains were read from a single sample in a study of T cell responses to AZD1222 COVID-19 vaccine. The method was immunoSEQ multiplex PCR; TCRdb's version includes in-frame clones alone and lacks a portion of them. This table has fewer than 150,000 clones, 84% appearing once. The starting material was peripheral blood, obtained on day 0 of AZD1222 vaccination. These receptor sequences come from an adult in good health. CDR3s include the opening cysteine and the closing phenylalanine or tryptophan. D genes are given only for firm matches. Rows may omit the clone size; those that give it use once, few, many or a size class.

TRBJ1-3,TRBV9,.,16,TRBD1,TGTGCCAGCAGCGGACAGGGATTCTCGTCTGGAAACACCATATATTTT,CASSGQGFSSGNTIYF
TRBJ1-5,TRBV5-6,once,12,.,TGTGCCAGCAGCCTAAACGATCGGGACCGACATTTT,CASSLNDRDRHF
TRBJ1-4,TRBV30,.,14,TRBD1,TGTGCCTGGAGTGTAGGACAGGGGATAGAAAAACTGTTTTTT,CAWSVGQGIEKLFF
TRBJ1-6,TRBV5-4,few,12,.,TGTGCCAGCAGCTTTGGGGGTTCACCCCTCCACTTT,CASSFGGSPLHF
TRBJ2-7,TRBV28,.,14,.,TGTGCCAGCAGTTTCTCCGGGGGCTACTACGAGCAGTACTTC,CASSFSGGYYEQYF
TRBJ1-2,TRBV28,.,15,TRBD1,TGTGCCAGCAGTTTCGTCGGGACAGGTGCTTTGGGCTACACCTTC,CASSFVGTGALGYTF
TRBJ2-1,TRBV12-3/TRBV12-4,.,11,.,TGTGCCAGTACCGTGGACGATGAGCAGTTCTTC,CASTVDDEQFF
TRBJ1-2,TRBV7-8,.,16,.,TGTGCCAGCAGCCAATCATGGGACACAATGGCTATTGGCTACACCTTC,CASSQSWDTMAIGYTF
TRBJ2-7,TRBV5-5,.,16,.,TGTGCCAGCAGCTTGGTAGTAGGGCAGGGTGTCCACGAGCAGTACTTC,CASSLVVGQGVHEQYF
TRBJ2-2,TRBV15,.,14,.,TGTGCCACCAGCAGCCAATCCGTTACCGGGGAGCTGTTTTTT,CATSSQSVTGELFF
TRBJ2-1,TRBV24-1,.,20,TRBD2,TGTGCCACCAGTGAAGGCCGAGGACTAGCGGGGGGAAGCTCCTACAATGAGCAGTTCTTC,CATSEGRGLAGGSSYNEQFF
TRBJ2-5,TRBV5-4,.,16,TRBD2,TGTGCCAGCAGCCTGGGACTAGCGGGGGGAGGTGAGACCCAGTACTTC,CASSLGLAGGGETQYF
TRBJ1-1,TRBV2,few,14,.,TGTGCCAGCAGTTGGCGCAGACTGAACACTGAAGCTTTCTTT,CASSWRRLNTEAFF
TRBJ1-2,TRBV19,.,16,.,TGTGCCAGTAGTATAGATCATGGTAGGGGACTCTATGGCTACACCTTC,CASSIDHGRGLYGYTF
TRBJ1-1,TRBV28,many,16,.,TGTGCCAGCATCCCCTCAGGCAGGCCGATGAACACTGAAGCTTTCTTT,CASIPSGRPMNTEAFF
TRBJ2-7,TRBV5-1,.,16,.,TGCGCCAGCAGCTCCGGAGTGGGGAATGCGTACTACGAGCAGTACTTC,CASSSGVGNAYYEQYF
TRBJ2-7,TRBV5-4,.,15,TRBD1,TGTGCCAGCAGCGGCACAGGGGGACTTTCCTACGAGCAGTACTTC,CASSGTGGLSYEQYF
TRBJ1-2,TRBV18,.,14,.,TGTGCCAGCTCACCACGCAGGGATACTAAGGGCTACACCTTC,CASSPRRDTKGYTF
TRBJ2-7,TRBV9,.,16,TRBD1,TGTGCCAGCAGCGTAGGGCACAGGGGCGCACTCTACGAGCAGTACTTC,CASSVGHRGALYEQYF
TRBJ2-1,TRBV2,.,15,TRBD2,TGTGCCAGCAGACTCTCTAGCGGGGCCTACAATGAGCAGTTCTTC,CASRLSSGAYNEQFF
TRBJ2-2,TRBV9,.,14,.,TGTGCCAGCAGCGTACAGACGAACACCGGGGAGCTGTTTTTT,CASSVQTNTGELFF
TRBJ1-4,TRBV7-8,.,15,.,TGTGCCAGCAGCGTAGAGGCCACCTATAATGAAAAACTGTTTTTT,CASSVEATYNEKLFF
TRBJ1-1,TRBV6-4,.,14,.,TGTGCCAGCCGCCGGCATCGTCAGGAGTCTGAAGCTTTCTTT,CASRRHRQESEAFF
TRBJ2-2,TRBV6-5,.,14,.,TGTGCCAGCAGTTACGAAGTGGGGGTCGGGGAGCTGTTTTTT,CASSYEVGVGELFF
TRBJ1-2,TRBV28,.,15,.,TGTGCCAGCAGTTTAGCATCCGGTCCCAACTATGGCTACACCTTC,CASSLASGPNYGYTF
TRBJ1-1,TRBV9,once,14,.,TGTGCCAGCAGCGTAGCGTCAGGGCGAACTGAAGCTTTCTTT,CASSVASGRTEAFF
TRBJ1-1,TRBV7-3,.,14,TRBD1,TGTGCCAGCAGCTTCGCCGGGACAGGTTCTCAAGCTTTCTTT,CASSFAGTGSQAFF
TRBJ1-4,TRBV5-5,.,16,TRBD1,TGTGCCAGCAGCTTGAGTACCCAGGGGGCAGTTGAAAAACTGTTTTTT,CASSLSTQGAVEKLFF
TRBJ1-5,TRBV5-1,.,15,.,TGCGCCAGCAGGGCCGGGGTTACGGGCAATCAGCCCCAGCATTTT,CASRAGVTGNQPQHF
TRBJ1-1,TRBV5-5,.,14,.,TGTGCCAGCAGCCTGGGGCCAGAGAACACTGAAGCTTTCTTT,CASSLGPENTEAFF
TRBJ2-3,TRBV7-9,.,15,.,TGTGCCAGCAGTAGAAGCGCGGGTAACACAGATACGCAGTATTTT,CASSRSAGNTDTQYF
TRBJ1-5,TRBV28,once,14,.,TGTGCCAGCAGTAGAGACCCCAAGGAGAAACCCCAGCATTTT,CASSRDPKEKPQHF